This TCR beta chain was captured in a study of cytomegalovirus exposure and HLA in healthy donors. Regarding the study as a whole: The authors listed 164 TCR beta chains as cytomegalovirus-associated.

With respect to this clone: Its antigen is still unknown.

The protocol was immunoSEQ multiplex PCR, while the TCRdb copy is restricted to in-frame clones and leaves out a portion. This table has more than 250,000 clones, around 91% appearing once. The germline CDR1 and CDR2 sequences are KGHSY and FQNENV. CDR3 length: 17 residues. V lost 0 bases and J lost 0, with 12 bases in between. V and J are TRBV16 and TRBJ1-5, with D tentatively TRBD1 (6 bases). Sample: PBMCs. The source of this sequence is a woman aged 25 to 45 in good health and CMV-seronegative. In nucleotides, the CDR3 is TGTGCCAGCAGCCAATCAAGGCAGGGGTATAGCAATCAGCCCCAGCATTTT. Its protein is CASSQSRQGYSNQPQHF.